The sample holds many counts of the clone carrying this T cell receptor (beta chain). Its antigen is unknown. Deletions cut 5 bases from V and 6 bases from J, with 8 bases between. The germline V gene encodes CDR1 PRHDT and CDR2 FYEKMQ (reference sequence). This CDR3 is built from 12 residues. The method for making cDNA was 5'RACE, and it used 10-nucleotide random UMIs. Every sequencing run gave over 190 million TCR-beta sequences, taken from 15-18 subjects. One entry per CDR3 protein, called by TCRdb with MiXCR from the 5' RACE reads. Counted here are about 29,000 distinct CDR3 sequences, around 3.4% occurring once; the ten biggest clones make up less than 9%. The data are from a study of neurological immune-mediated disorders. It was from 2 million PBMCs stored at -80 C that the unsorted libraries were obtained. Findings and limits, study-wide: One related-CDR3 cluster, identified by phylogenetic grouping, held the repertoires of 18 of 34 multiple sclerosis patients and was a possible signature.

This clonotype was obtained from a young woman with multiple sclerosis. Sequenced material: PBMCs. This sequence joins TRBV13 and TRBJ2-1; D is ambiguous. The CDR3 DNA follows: TGTGCCAGCAGCCCCTGGGGCAATGAGCAGTTCTTC. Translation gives CASSPWGNEQFF.